The clone carrying this T cell receptor (beta chain) has only a few counts. The antigen is unknown. This entry is derived from a study of CD8+CD57+ T cells in acquired aplastic anemia. Overall study context: DNA from sorted CD4+ and CD8+ cells averaged roughly 3.2 ug. Points from the study as a whole: Patients did not significantly differ from controls in CD8+ Simpson's diversity.

For CDR3 and TCR beta VDJ profiling, genomic DNA was the template used. One entry per CDR3 protein results from TCRdb running MiXCR on the reads. The profile shows approximately 98,000 distinct CDR3 sequences, 40% to 60% of them singletons. The sequence derives from a human donor in good health, serving as a control. Sequencing was performed on sorted CD4+, CD8+, or CD8+CD57+ T cells (not recorded which) from PBMCs.

Here the CDR3 reads CASSINGQATDTQYF. In DNA form, the CDR3 reads TGTGCCAGTAGTATCAATGGACAGGCCACAGATACGCAGTATTTT. The chain links TRBV19 to TRBJ2-3, with TRBD1 matching over 7 bases. V shed 3 bases, J shed 2 bases, and the junction held 5 bases outside the gene matches. The CDR3 runs to 15 residues. Germline CDR1 is LNHDA and CDR2 is SQIVND (reference sequence).